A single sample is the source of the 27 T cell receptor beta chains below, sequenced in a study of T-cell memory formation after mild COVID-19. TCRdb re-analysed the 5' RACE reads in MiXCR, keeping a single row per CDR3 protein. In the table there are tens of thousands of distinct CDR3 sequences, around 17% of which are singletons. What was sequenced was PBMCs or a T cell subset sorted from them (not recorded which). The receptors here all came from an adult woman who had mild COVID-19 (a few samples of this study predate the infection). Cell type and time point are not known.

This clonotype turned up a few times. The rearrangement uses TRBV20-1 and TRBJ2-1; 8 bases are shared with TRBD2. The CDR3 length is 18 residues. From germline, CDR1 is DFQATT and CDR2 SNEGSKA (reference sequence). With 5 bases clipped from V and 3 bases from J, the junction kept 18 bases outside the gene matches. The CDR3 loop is CSAAYRHETSAGYNEQFF. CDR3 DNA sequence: TGCAGTGCTGCATACCGTCATGAGACTAGCGCGGGCTACAATGAGCAGTTCTTC.

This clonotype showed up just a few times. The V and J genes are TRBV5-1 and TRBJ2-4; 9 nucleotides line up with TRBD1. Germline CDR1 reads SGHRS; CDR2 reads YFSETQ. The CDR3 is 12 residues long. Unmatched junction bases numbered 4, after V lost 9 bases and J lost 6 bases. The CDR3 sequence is CATRGQGNIQYF. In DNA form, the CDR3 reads TGCGCCACCAGGGGACAGGGAAACATTCAGTACTTC.

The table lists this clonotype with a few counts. CDR3 residues: CASSDSGPDTQYF. CDR3 bases: TGTGCCAGCAGTGACTCTGGTCCAGATACGCAGTATTTT. This chain connects TRBV6-4 to TRBJ2-3; D is ambiguous. V lost 0 bases and J lost 4, with 5 bases in between. Germline assignment: CDR1 MRHNA and CDR2 SNTAGT. This CDR3 comprises 13 residues.

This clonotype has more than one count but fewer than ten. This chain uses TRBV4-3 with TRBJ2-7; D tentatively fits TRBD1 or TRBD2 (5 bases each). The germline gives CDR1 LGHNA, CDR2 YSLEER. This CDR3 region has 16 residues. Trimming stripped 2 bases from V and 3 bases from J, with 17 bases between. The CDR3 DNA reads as TGCGCCAGCAGCCAATCCCTGGGACCCTACTACTACGAGCAGTACTTC. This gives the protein CASSQSLGPYYYEQYF.

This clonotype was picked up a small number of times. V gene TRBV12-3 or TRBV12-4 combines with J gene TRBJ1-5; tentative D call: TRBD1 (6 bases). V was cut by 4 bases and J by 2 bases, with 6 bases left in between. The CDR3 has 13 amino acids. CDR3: CASSWTGNQPQHF. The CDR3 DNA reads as TGTGCCAGCAGTTGGACAGGCAATCAGCCCCAGCATTTT.

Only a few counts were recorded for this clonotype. For the CDR3, the DNA is TGTGCCAGCAGCCTACAGGGGGCTAATCAGCCCCAGCATTTT. Translating it yields CASSLQGANQPQHF. The V call is TRBV6-5, the J call TRBJ1-5; 9 bases match TRBD1. The ends lost 6 bases at V and 4 bases at J; junction bases unmatched: 4. The germline V gene has CDR1 MNHEY and CDR2 SVGAGI. The CDR3 is 14 residues long.

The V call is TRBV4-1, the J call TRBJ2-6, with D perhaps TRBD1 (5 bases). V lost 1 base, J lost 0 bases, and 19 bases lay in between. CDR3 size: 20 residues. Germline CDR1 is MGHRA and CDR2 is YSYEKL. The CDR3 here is CASSQAPLWGRSSGANVLTF. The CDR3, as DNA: TGCGCCAGCAGCCAAGCCCCACTTTGGGGCAGATCCTCTGGGGCCAACGTCCTGACTTTC.

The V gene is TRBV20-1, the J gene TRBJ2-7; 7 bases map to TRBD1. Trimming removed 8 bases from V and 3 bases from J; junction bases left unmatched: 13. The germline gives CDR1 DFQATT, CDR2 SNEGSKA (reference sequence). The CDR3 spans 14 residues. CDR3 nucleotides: TGCAGTTTTAGATCGCGACAGGGTTACTACGAGCAGTACTTC. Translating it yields CSFRSRQGYYEQYF.

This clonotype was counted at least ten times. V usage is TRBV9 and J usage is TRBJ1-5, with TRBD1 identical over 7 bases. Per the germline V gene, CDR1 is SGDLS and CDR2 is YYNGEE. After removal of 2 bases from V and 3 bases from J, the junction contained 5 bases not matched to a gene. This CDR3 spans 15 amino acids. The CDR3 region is CASSVAGTVNQPQHF. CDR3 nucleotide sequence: TGTGCCAGCAGCGTCGCCGGGACAGTCAATCAGCCCCAGCATTTT. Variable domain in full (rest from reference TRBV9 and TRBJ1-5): DSGVTQTPKHLITATGQRVTLRCSPRSGDLSVYWYQQSLDQGLQFLIQYYNGEERAKGNILERFSAQQFPDLHSELNLSSLELGDSALYFCASSVAGTVNQPQHFGDGTRLSIL.

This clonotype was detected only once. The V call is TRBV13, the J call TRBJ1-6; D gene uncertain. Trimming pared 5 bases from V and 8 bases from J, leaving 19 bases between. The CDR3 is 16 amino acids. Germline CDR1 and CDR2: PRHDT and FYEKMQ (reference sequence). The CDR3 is CASSDRQAGRDSPLHF. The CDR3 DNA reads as TGTGCCAGCAGCGATCGGCAGGCGGGTCGGGATTCACCCCTCCACTTT. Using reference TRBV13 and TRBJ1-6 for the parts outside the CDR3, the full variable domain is AAGVIQSPRHLIKEKRETATLKCYPIPRHDTVYWYQQGPGQDPQFLISFYEKMQSDKGSIPDRFSAQQFSDYHSELNMSSLELGDSALYFCASSDRQAGRDSPLHFGNGTRLTVT.

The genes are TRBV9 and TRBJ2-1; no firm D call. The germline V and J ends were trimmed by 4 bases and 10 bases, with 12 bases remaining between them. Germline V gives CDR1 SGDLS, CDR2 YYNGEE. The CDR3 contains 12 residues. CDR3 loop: CASSSLAEEQFF. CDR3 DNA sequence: TGTGCCAGCAGCTCCTTAGCCGAGGAGCAGTTCTTC.

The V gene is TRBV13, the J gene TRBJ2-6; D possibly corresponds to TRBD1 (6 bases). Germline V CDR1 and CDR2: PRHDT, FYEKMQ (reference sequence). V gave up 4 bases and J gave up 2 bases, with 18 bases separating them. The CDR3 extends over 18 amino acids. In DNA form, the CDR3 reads TGTGCCAGCAGCTCCCCTAGGCTACAGGGTGCTGGGGCCAACGTCCTGACTTTC. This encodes CASSSPRLQGAGANVLTF.

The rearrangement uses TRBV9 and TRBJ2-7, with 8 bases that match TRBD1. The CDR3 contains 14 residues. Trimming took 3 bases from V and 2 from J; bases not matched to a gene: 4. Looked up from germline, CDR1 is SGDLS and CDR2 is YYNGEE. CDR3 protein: CASSATGEPYEQYF. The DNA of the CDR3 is TGTGCCAGCAGCGCGACAGGGGAACCCTACGAGCAGTACTTC.

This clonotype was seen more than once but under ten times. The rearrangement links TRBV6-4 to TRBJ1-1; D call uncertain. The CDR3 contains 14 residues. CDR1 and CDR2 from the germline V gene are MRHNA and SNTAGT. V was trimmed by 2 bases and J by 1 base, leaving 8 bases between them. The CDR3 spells CASSDGLENTEAFF. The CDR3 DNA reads TGTGCCAGCAGTGACGGGTTGGAGAACACTGAAGCTTTCTTT.

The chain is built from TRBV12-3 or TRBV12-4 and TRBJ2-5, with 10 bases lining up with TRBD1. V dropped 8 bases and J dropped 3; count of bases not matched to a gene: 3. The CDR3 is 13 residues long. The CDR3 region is CASGDRGEETQYF. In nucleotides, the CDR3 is TGTGCCAGCGGGGACAGGGGAGAAGAGACCCAGTACTTC.

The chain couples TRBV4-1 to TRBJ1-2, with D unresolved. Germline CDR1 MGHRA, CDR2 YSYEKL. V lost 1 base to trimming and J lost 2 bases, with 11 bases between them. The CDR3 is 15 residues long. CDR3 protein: CASSQGPTVNYGYTF. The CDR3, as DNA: TGCGCCAGCAGCCAAGGCCCGACGGTGAACTATGGCTACACCTTC.

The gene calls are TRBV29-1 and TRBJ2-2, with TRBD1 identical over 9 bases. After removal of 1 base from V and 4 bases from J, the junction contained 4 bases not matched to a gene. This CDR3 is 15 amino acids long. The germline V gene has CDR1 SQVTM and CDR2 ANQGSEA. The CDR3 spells CSVEGLTGGTGELFF. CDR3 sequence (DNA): TGCAGCGTTGAAGGTTTGACAGGGGGCACCGGGGAGCTGTTTTTT.

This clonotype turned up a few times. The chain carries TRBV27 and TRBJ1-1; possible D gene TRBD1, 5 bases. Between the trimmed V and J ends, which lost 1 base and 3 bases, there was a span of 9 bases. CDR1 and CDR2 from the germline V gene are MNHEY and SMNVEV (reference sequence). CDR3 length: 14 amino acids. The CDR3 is CASSLLVGDTEAFF. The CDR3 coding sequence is TGTGCCAGCAGTTTATTAGTAGGGGACACTGAAGCTTTCTTT.

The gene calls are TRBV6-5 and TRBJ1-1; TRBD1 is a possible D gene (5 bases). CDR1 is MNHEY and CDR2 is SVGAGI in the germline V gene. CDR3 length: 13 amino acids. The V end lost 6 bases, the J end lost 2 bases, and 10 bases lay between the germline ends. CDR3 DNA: TGTGCCAGCAGGCCAGGGATAAACACTGAAGCTTTCTTT. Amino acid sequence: CASRPGINTEAFF.

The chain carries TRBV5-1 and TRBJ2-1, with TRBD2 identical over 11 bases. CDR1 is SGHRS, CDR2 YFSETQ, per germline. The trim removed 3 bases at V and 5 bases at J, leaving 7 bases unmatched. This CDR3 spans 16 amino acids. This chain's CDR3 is CASSSTLAGADNEQFF. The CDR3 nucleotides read TGCGCCAGCAGCTCTACACTAGCGGGGGCGGACAATGAGCAGTTCTTC.

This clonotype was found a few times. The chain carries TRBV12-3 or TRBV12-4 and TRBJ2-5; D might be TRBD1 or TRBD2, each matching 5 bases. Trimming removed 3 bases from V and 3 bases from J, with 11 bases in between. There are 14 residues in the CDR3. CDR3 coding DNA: TGTGCCAGCAGTTTCGAGGGCAGGGAAGAGACCCAGTACTTC. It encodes CASSFEGREETQYF.

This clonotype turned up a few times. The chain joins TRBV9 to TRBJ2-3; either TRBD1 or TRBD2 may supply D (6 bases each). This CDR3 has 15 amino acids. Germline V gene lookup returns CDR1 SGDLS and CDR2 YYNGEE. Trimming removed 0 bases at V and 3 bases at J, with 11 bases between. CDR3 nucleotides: TGTGCCAGCAGCGTAGGCGAGGGGGGTACAGATACGCAGTATTTT. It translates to CASSVGEGGTDTQYF.

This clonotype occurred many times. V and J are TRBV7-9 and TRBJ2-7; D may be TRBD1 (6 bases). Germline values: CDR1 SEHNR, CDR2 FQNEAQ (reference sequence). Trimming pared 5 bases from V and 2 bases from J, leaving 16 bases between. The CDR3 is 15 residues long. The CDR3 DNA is TGTGCCAGCAGCCCCACGGACAGATGGCCCTACGAGCAGTACTTC. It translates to CASSPTDRWPYEQYF. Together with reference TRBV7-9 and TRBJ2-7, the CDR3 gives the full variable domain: DTGVSQNPRHKITKRGQNVTFRCDPISEHNRLYWYRQTLGQGPEFLTYFQNEAQLEKSRLLSDRFSAERPKGSFSTLEIQRTEQGDSAMYLCASSPTDRWPYEQYFGPGTRLTVT.

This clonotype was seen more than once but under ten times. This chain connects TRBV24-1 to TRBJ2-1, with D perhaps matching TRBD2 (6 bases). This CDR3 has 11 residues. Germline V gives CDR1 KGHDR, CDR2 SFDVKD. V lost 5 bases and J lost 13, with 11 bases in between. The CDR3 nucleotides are TGTGCCACCAGTGGTTCGGGAGAACAGTTCTTC. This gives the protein CATSGSGEQFF.

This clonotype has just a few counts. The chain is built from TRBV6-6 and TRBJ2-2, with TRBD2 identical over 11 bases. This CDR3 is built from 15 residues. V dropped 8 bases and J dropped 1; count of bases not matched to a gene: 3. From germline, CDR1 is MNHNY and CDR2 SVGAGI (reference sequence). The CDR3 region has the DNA TGTGCCAGCCGTCTAGCGGGGGGGAACACCGGGGAGCTGTTTTTT. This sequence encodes CASRLAGGNTGELFF.

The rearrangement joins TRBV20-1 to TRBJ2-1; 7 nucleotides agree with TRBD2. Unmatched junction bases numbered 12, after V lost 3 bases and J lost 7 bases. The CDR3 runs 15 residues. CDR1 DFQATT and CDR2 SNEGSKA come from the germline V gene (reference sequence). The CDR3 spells CSASLTLTGGNEQFF. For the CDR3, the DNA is TGCAGTGCTAGTCTGACCCTGACCGGGGGGAATGAGCAGTTCTTC.

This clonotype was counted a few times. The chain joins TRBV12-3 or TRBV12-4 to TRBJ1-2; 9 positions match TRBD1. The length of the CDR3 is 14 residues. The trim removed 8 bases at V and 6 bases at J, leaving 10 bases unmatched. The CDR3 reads CASRRTGERNGYTF. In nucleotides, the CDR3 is TGTGCCAGCCGACGGACAGGGGAAAGGAATGGCTACACCTTC.